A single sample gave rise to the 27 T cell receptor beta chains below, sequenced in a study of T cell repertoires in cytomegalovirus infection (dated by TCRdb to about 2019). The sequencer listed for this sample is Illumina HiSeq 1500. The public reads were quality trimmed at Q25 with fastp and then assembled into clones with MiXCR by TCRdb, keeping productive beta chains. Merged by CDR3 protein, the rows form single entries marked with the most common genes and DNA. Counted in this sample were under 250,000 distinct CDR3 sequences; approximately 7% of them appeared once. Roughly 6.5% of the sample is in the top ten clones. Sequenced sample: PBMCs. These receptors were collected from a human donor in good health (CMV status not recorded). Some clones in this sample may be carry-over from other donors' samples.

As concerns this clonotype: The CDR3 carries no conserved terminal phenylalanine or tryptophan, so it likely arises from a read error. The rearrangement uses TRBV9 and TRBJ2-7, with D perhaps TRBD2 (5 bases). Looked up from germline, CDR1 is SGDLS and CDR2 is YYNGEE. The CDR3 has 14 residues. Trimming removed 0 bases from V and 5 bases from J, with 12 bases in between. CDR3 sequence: CASSVELSGNEQYL. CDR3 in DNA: TGTGCCAGCAGCGTAGAGCTGTCGGGGAACGAGCAGTACCTC.

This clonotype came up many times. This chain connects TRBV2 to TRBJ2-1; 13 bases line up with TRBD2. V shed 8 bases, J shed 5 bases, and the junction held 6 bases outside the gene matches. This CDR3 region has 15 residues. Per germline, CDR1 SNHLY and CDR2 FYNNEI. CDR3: CASLPGLAGNNEQFF. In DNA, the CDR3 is TGTGCCAGCCTCCCGGGACTAGCGGGGAACAATGAGCAGTTCTTC.

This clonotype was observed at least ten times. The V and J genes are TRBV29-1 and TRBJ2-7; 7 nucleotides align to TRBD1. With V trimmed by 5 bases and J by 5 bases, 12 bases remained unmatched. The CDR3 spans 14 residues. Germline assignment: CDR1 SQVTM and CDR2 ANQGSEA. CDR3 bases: TGCAGCGTTCCCCTCGAGGGGGCTCTTGACGAGCAGTACTTC. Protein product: CSVPLEGALDEQYF.

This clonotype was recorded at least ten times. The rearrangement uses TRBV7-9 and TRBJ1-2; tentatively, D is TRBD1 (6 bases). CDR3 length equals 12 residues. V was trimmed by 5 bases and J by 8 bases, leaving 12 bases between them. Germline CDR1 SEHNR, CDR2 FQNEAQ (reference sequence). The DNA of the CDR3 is TGTGCCAGCAGCACGGGGGCCGGGGGCTACACCTTC. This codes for CASSTGAGGYTF. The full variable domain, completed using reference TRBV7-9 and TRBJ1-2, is DTGVSQNPRHKITKRGQNVTFRCDPISEHNRLYWYRQTLGQGPEFLTYFQNEAQLEKSRLLSDRFSAERPKGSFSTLEIQRTEQGDSAMYLCASSTGAGGYTFGSGTRLTVV.

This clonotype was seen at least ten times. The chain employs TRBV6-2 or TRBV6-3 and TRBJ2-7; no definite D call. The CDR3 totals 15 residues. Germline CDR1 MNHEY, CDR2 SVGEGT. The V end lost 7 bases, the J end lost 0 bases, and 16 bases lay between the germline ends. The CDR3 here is CASTSTGRSSYEQYF. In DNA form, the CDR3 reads TGTGCCAGCACCTCCACCGGACGGAGCTCCTACGAGCAGTACTTC.

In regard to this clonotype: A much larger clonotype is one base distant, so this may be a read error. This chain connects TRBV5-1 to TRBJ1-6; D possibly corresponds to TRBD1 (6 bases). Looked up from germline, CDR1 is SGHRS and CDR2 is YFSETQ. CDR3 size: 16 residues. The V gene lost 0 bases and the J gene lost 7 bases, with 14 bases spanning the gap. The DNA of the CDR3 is TGCGCCAGCAGCTTGGAGTTTAGGGACAAGAATTCACCCCTCCACTTT. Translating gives CASSLEFRDKNSPLHF.

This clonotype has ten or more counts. The CDR3: CASSVRADTQYF. CDR3 DNA sequence: TGTGCCAGCAGCGTCAGGGCAGATACGCAGTATTTT. The V and J genes are TRBV7-2 and TRBJ2-3, with a tentative D call TRBD1 (5 bases). V gave up 5 bases and J gave up 4 bases, with 7 bases separating them. Looked up from germline, CDR1 is SGHTA and CDR2 is FQGNSA. The CDR3 totals 12 residues.

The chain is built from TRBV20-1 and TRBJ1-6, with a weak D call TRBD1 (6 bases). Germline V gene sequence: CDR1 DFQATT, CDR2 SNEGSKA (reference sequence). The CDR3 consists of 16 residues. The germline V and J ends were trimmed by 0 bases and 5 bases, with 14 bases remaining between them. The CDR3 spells CSARDQGTSNNSPLHF. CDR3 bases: TGCAGTGCTAGAGATCAAGGGACAAGTAATAATTCACCCCTCCACTTT.

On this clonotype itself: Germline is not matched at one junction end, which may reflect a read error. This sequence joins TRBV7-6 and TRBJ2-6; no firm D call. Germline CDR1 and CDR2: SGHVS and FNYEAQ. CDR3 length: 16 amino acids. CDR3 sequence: CASSLTGNSGTNVLTF. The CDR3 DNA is TGTGCCAGCAGCTTAACCGGTAACTCTGGGACCAACGTCCTGACTTTC.

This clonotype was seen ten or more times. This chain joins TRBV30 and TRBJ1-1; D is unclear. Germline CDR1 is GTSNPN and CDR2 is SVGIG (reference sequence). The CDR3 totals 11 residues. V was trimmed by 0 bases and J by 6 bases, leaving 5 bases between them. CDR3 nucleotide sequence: TGTGCCTGGAGTGTAAGCCCTGAAGCTTTCTTT. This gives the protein CAWSVSPEAFF.

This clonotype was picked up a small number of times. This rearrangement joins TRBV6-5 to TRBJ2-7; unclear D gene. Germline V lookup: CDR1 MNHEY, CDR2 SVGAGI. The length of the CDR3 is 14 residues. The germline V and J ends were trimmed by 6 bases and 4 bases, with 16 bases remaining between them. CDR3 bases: TGTGCCAGCAGCCTCACGGTCTGGGCGTACGAGCAGTACTTC. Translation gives CASSLTVWAYEQYF.

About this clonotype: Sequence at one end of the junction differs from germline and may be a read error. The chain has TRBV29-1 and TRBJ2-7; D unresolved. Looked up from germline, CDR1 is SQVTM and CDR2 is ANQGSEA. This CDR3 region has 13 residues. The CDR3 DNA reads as TGCAGCGTTGAGGCAGGCCGCTCCTACGTGCAGTACTTC. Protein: CSVEAGRSYVQYF.

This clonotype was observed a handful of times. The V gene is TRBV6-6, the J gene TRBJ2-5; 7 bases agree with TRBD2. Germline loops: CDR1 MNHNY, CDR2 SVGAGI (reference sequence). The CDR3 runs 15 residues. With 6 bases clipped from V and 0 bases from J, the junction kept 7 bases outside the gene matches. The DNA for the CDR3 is TGTGCCAGCAGGGCTCAAGCGGGGAACCAAGAGACCCAGTACTTC. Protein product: CASRAQAGNQETQYF.

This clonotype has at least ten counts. The CDR3, as DNA: TGTGCCAGTGAAGGGGTCTACAATGAGCAGTTCTTC. Protein product: CASEGVYNEQFF. The rearrangement links TRBV6-1 to TRBJ2-1, with a tentative D call TRBD1 (5 bases). The germline gives CDR1 MNHNS, CDR2 SASEGT. Trimming pared 9 bases from V and 3 bases from J, leaving 9 bases between. The CDR3 has 12 residues.

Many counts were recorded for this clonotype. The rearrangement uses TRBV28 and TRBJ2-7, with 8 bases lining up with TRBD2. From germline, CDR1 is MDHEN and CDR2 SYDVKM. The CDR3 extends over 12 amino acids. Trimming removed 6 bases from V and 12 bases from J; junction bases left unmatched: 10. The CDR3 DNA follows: TGTGCCAGCAGCCTGCGGGGGGCTGCGCTGTACTTC. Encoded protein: CASSLRGAALYF.

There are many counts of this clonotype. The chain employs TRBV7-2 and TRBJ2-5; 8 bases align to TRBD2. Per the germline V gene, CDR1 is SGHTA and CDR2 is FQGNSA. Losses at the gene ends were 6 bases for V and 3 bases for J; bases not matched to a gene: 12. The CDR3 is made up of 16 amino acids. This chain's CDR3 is CASRRTGTRGEETQYF. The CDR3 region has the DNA TGTGCCAGCAGGCGTACCGGGACTAGAGGGGAAGAGACCCAGTACTTC.

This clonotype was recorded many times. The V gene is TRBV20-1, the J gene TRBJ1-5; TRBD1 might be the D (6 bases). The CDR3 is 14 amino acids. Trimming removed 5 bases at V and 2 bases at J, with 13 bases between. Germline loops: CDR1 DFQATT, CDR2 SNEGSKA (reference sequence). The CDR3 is CSASTGFGNQPQHF. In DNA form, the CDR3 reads TGCAGTGCTTCAACAGGGTTCGGCAATCAGCCCCAGCATTTT.

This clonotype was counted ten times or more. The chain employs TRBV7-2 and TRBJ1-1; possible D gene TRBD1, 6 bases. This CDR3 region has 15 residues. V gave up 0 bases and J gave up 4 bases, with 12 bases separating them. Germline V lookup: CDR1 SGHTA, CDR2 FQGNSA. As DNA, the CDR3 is TGTGCCAGCAGCTTAGCGTGGAGGGGGAGCACTGAAGCTTTCTTT. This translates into CASSLAWRGSTEAFF.

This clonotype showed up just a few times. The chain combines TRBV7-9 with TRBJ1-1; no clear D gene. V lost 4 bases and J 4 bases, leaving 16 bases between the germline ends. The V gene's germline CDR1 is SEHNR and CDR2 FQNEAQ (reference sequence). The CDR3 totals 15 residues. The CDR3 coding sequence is TGTGCCAGCAGCTCTAGTGCCCCGGGCAGCACTGAAGCTTTCTTT. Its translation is CASSSSAPGSTEAFF.

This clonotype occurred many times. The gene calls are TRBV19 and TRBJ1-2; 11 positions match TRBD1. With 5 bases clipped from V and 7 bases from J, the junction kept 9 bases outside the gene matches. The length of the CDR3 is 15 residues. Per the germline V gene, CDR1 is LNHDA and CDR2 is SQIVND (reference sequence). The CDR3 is CASSPTGQGAGGYTF. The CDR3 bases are TGTGCCAGTAGTCCCACCGGACAGGGGGCCGGTGGCTACACCTTC.

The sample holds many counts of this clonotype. CDR3 nucleotides: TGTGCCAGCAGACCAACGGGTAGCAGCACAGATACGCAGTATTTT. Its protein product is CASRPTGSSTDTQYF. J is TRBJ2-3 and V is TRBV7-2; no clear D. This CDR3 region has 15 residues. From germline, CDR1 is SGHTA and CDR2 FQGNSA. Trimming pared 6 bases from V and 0 bases from J, leaving 13 bases between.

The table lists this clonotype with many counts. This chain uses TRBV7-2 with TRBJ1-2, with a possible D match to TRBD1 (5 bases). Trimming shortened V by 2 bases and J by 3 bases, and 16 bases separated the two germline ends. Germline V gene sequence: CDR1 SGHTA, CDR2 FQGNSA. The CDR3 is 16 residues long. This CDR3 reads CASSLLSGRADYGYTF. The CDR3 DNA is TGTGCCAGCAGCTTACTCTCGGGCAGGGCGGACTATGGCTACACCTTC.

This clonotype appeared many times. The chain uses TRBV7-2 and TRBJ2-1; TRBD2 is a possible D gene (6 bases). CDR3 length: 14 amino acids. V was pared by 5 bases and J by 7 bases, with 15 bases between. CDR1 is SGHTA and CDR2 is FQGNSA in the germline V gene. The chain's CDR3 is CASSRGGAGNEQFF. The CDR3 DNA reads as TGTGCCAGCAGCCGAGGAGGGGCTGGTAATGAGCAGTTCTTC.

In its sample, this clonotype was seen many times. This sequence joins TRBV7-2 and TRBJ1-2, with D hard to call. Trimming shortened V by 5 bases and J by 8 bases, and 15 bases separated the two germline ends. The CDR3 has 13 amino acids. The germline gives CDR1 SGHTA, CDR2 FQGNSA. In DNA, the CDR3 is TGTGCCAGCAGCCCAGACTTCCCTCTGGGCTACACCTTC. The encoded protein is CASSPDFPLGYTF.

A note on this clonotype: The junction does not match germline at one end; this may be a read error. CDR3 sequence: CVSSLGGNQPQHF. For the CDR3, the DNA is TGCGTCAGCAGCTTGGGGGGGAATCAGCCCCAGCATTTT. This sequence joins TRBV5-1 and TRBJ1-5; TRBD1 might be the D (5 bases). The CDR3 has 13 amino acids. CDR1 SGHRS and CDR2 YFSETQ come from the germline V gene. The variable domain in full, completed from reference TRBV5-1 and TRBJ1-5, reads KAGVTQTPRYLIKTRGQQVTLSCSPISGHRSVSWYQQTPGQGLQFLFEYFSETQRNKGNFPGRFSGRQFSNSRSEMNVSTLELGDSALYLCVSSLGGNQPQHFGDGTRLSIL.

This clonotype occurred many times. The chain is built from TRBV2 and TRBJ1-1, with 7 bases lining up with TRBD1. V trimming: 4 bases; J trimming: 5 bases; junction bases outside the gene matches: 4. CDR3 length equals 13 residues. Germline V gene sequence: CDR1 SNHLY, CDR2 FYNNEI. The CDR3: CASSVDRETEAFF. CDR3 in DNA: TGTGCCAGCAGTGTAGACAGGGAAACTGAAGCTTTCTTT.

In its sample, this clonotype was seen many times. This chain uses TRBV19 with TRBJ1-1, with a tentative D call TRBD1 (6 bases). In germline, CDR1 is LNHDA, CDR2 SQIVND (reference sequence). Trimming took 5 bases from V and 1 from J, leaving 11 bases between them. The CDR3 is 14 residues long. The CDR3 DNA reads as TGTGCCAGTAGTCCCGGGACATCGAACACTGAAGCTTTCTTT. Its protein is CASSPGTSNTEAFF.